The clone carrying this T cell receptor (beta chain) was detected ten times or more. Its antigen remains unidentified. J lost 1 base, V lost 3 bases, and 3 bases had no gene match. The germline gives CDR1 SGHAT, CDR2 FQNNGV. The CDR3 is 15 residues long. 2 million PBMCs stored at -80 C were the source of the unsorted libraries. cDNA was made by 5'RACE with 10-nucleotide random UMIs. Over 160 million TCR-beta sequences (from 15-18 subjects) were yielded by each sequencing run. TCRdb re-analysed the 5' RACE reads in MiXCR, keeping a single row per CDR3 protein. The data hold 50,000 or so distinct CDR3 sequences, with 3.6% observed a single time. This entry comes from a study of neurological immune-mediated disorders. Study outcomes and limitations: No CDR3 amino acid sequences recurred among expanded clones across subjects, suggesting private repertoires in all groups.

Sequencing was performed on PBMCs. The source is a young man with multiple sclerosis. The V gene is TRBV11-2, the J gene TRBJ2-5; 9 bases agree with TRBD2. The CDR3 DNA reads TGTGCCAGCAGCTTTAGCGGGGGCTCCCAAGAGACCCAGTACTTC. This encodes CASSFSGGSQETQYF.